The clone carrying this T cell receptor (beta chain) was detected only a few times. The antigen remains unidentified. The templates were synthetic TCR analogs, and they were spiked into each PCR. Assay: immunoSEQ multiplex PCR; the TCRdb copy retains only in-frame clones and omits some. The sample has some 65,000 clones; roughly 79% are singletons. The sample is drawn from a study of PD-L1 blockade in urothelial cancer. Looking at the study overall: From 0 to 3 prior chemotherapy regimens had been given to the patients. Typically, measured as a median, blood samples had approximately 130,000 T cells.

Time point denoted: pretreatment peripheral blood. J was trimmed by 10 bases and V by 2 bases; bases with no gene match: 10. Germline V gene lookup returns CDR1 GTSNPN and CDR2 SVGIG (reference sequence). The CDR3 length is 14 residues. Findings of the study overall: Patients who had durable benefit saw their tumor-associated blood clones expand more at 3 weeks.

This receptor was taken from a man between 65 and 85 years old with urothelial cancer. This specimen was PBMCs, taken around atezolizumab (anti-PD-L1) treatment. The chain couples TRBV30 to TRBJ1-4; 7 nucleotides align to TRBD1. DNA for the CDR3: TGTGCCTGGAGTACGGGGACAGAGAGTGGAAAACTGTTTTTT. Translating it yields CAWSTGTESGKLFF.